Below, 10 T cell receptor beta chains from the same sample are listed, as sequenced in a study of OX40 agonist ivuxolimab in advanced cancers. Measured with immunoSEQ multiplex PCR; TCRdb has only the in-frame clones, and not every one. The sample has tens of thousands of clones, approximately 89% seen once. The sample here was CD4+ or CD8+ T cells sorted from blood, taken in a trial of the OX40 agonist ivuxolimab. All receptors derive from an adult with an advanced solid tumor such as melanoma, head and neck, liver or kidney cancer.

This clone was seen more than once but under ten times. The chain's CDR3 is CATSRAQGARETQYF. Here the CDR3 DNA reads TGTGCCACCAGCAGAGCTCAGGGGGCGAGAGAGACCCAGTACTTC. The chain recombines TRBV15 with TRBJ2-5, with 8 bases aligning to TRBD1. The CDR3 has 15 residues. Per germline, CDR1 LNHNV and CDR2 YYDKDF (reference sequence). Trimming removed 1 base from V and 4 bases from J; junction bases left unmatched: 5.

This sequence joins TRBV15 and TRBJ1-1, with 7 bases that match TRBD1. CDR1 and CDR2 from the germline V gene are LNHNV and YYDKDF (reference sequence). Trimming cost V 5 bases and J 4 bases; bases outside gene matches: 4. This CDR3 has 13 amino acids. CDR3 residues: CATSRAGGTEAFF. DNA of the CDR3: TGTGCCACCAGCCGAGCAGGGGGCACTGAAGCTTTCTTT.

This clone has just one count. The chain is built from TRBV6-5 and TRBJ2-1, with a tentative D call TRBD1 (5 bases). CDR3 length equals 15 residues. Trimming left V 2 bases short and J 5 bases short, with 13 bases between. Germline V gene sequence: CDR1 MNHEY, CDR2 SVGAGI. CDR3 loop: CASSYGAPANNEQFF. The CDR3 region has the DNA TGTGCCAGCAGTTACGGGGCTCCTGCAAACAATGAGCAGTTCTTC.

V is TRBV30 and J is TRBJ2-1, with D perhaps TRBD1 (6 bases). Per the germline V gene, CDR1 is GTSNPN and CDR2 is SVGIG (reference sequence). V was pared by 5 bases and J by 6 bases, with 8 bases between. The CDR3 is made up of 11 amino acids. The CDR3 protein is CAWQGLNEQFF. The CDR3 nucleotides read TGTGCCTGGCAGGGGCTCAATGAGCAGTTCTTC.

V usage is TRBV7-2 and J usage is TRBJ2-1, with TRBD2 identical over 9 bases. V lost 4 bases to trimming and J lost 0 bases; unmatched junction nucleotides: 4. The germline CDR1 and CDR2 sequences are SGHTA and FQGNSA. The CDR3 has 16 residues. The CDR3 region has the DNA TGTGCCAGCAGCTGGGGACTAGCCCTCTCCTACAATGAGCAGTTCTTC. Its translation is CASSWGLALSYNEQFF.

This clone was picked up one time. This rearrangement joins TRBV2 to TRBJ2-3; 7 nucleotides agree with TRBD2. The V gene end was trimmed by 11 bases and the J gene end by 3 bases; junction bases not matched to a gene: 5. This CDR3 region has 12 residues. Looked up from germline, CDR1 is SNHLY and CDR2 is FYNNEI. The CDR3 nucleotides read TGTGCCGGATCTAGCGGAACAGATACGCAGTATTTT. Translated: CAGSSGTDTQYF.

Only one count was recorded for this clone. The chain couples TRBV18 to TRBJ2-1; D gene ambiguous. CDR3 length equals 14 residues. V was shortened by 6 bases and J by 6 bases, with 15 bases between the two germline ends. The germline V gene has CDR1 KGHSH and CDR2 LQKENI. The CDR3 DNA is TGTGCCAGCTCCCTCTCACACAGAGTCAATGAGCAGTTCTTC. This translates into CASSLSHRVNEQFF.

This clone occurred once. The chain couples TRBV18 to TRBJ2-1; D not resolved. Trimming took 1 base from V and 10 from J, leaving 14 bases between them. Germline CDR1 and CDR2: KGHSH and LQKENI. The CDR3 sequence is 14 residues long. CDR3 sequence: CASSPRWSSQEQFF. Here the CDR3 DNA reads TGTGCCAGCTCACCACGGTGGAGTTCCCAAGAGCAGTTCTTC.

The chain combines TRBV6-9 with TRBJ1-5; D is undetermined. The V gene lost 3 bases and the J gene lost 6 bases, with 15 bases spanning the gap. Germline-derived CDR1 and CDR2 are MNHGY and SVAAGI. The length of the CDR3 is 15 residues. This CDR3 reads CASSYSTGGGQPQHF. In DNA form, the CDR3 reads TGTGCCAGCAGTTACTCGACGGGCGGCGGTCAGCCCCAGCATTTT.

This chain links TRBV25-1 with TRBJ1-1; tentative D call: TRBD1 (5 bases). Deletions cut 8 bases from V and 1 base from J, with 14 bases between. In germline, CDR1 is MGHDK, CDR2 SYGVNS. CDR3 length equals 14 residues. The CDR3 loop is CASRSGGTNTEAFF. CDR3 bases: TGTGCCAGCCGCTCCGGGGGGACGAACACTGAAGCTTTCTTT.